Below, one T cell receptor beta chain is given with its context. Its antigen has not been determined. No base quality values were provided; no much bigger clone lies one nucleotide off. In the paper's terms, the time point label means: cells obtained before transplantation from donor or recipient. CD3+CD4+ and CD3+CD8+ populations were FACS-sorted from unstimulated pre-transplant donor and recipient cells taken from spleen or lymph nodes. CDR1 and CDR2, looked up from the germline V gene (reference sequence), are SGHNT and YYREEE. Reading from cysteine to phenylalanine, the CDR3 counts 18 amino acids. Only CDR3 DNA remains: 54 bases, in frame from the first base. V has 1 base trimmed and J has 5 bases trimmed; junction bases matching no gene number 10. The data belong to a study of graft-versus-host responses after intestinal transplantation (dated by TCRdb to about 2021). In the study overall: Multivisceral, liver-intestinal, or isolated intestinal transplants were received by the recipients. Every recipient was given anti-thymocyte globulin induction, then maintenance tacrolimus and steroids for 3 to 4 years. After intestinal transplantation, graft-versus-host and host-versus-graft alloreactive T cell clones were followed in the graft, circulation and bone marrow using bulk TCR-beta CDR3 sequencing. To identify alloreactive clones, pre-transplant mixed lymphocyte reaction products were sequenced and compared with unstimulated pre-transplant donor and recipient T cells. Of the 20 to 30 intestinal transplant recipients enrolled in the cohort, one of whom was a retransplant, 3 patients without pretransplant specimens were excluded. Donor T cell macrochimerism was defined as a peak of at least 4% donor T cells among recipient peripheral blood mononuclear cells. Samples from a few later patients were sequenced in-house on an Illumina MiSeq with MiXCR processing rather than by the commercial service.

General findings and caveats noted by the study authors: The relatively low number and heterogeneity of intestinal transplant patients limited the conclusions. Early after transplant, peak levels of circulating GvH clones were associated with declines in HvG clones. GvH clones were detected in recipient bone marrow, and some appeared earlier in ileal mucosa or blood, consistent with an intestinal mucosal origin. In the allografts of patients with donor T cell macrochimerism, GvH to HvG T cell clonal ratios were high.

To prepare the library, the immunoSEQ multiplex PCR assay was applied. For most patients, genomic DNA was isolated with the Qiagen DNeasy Blood and Tissue Kit and sent frozen to Adaptive Biotechnologies for TCR sequencing. For most patients, high-throughput TCR-beta CDR3 sequencing of genomic DNA was performed by Adaptive Biotechnologies. The original pipeline was this. TCR sequencing data were retrieved from Adaptive's ImmunoSEQ software for around 20 patients, whereas three other patients were processed with MiXCR and VDJtools. To correct CD4 versus CD8 sorting errors, sequences present in both subsets at a frequency ratio below 5:1 were removed. CDR3 nucleotide sequences shared between donor and recipient were removed because the origin of such sequences could not be assigned. Alloreactive clones required at least 2-fold expansion over unstimulated cells and minimum CFSE-low frequency of 0.002% (template counts) or 0.001% (read counts). Clones were considered mappable if detected in sequenced pre-transplant spleen, lymph node, or MLR CFSE-low populations of the donor or recipient. The cumulative frequency of alloreactive clones was calculated as a percentage of all sequences, weighted by copy number. Entries here come from immuneACCESS through TCRdb and include only in-frame sequences with V and J called. Some clones fail to appear in such tables; in the studies checked, an unresolved V gene covers under half of the shortfall, and the cause of the remainder is unknown. V and J calls and clone size come straight from that table; D and trimming were deduced from the DNA. Within this sample are fewer than 50,000 clones, with 70% to 85% of them counted one time only. Clones ranked in the top ten supply around 0.48% of the sample.

The material sequenced was unstimulated CD4+ T cells sorted from spleen or lymph node cells, taken before transplant. The chain is made from TRBV5-4 and TRBJ2-1; TRBD2 matches 12 bases in the middle. This TCR was recovered from a human donor who was the organ donor for an intestinal transplant. The DNA sequence is given as TGTGCCAGCAGCTTGCCTCTAGGCCTAGCGGGGGGGCACAATGAGCAGTTCTTC. It translates as CASSLPLGLAGGHNEQFF.